This T cell receptor beta chain was identified in a study of post-analysis software for immune sequencing data. Study-wide background: Patients with relapsing-remitting, secondary progressive and progressive-relapsing multiple sclerosis courses were all represented.

The study, taken as a whole, reports: The study found TRBV5-6, TRBV5-1 and TRBV20-1 among about five TRBV segments more frequent in patients than controls. The authors found that F measure strongly co-clustered same-batch samples. Significantly decreased normalized Chao1 diversity was recorded for multiple sclerosis patients relative to controls.

The V end lost 5 bases, the J end lost 0 bases, and 12 bases lay between the germline ends. This CDR3 comprises 15 residues. With respect to this clonotype: No antigen is known for it.

Unique molecular identifiers tagged the TCR beta cDNA libraries. A few hundred thousand cDNA molecules were obtained from 1 to 10 million T cells. TCRdb re-analysed the PCR reads in MiXCR, keeping a single row per CDR3 protein. Of 650,000 to 850,000 distinct CDR3 sequences listed, 46% are singletons. Sequenced material: blood. This clonotype was sampled from a girl aged 10-17 years with multiple sclerosis. The chain uses TRBV12-3 or TRBV12-4 and TRBJ2-3; TRBD2 is a possible D gene (6 bases). CDR3 loop: CASSPQGLSTDTQYF. The CDR3 bases are TGTGCCAGCAGTCCCCAGGGACTTAGCACAGATACGCAGTATTTT.